Detailed here is one TCR beta chain. The antigen this receptor binds is unknown. It has no much larger one-base neighbor in the sample; base qualities were not kept. The cohort comprised 550 to 700 healthy bone marrow donors. At the time of sampling, all cohort members were nominally healthy, though unrecorded immune exposures were likely present. The donor tested CMV seronegative, placing the donor among the 350 to 400 seronegative members of the cohort. A peripheral blood sample was collected from each donor, and TCR beta sequencing was performed on peripheral blood mononuclear cells. The Qiagen DNeasy Blood Extraction Kit was used to extract genomic DNA from the blood cell samples. The CDR3 goes from the cysteine to the phenylalanine over 14 residues. Here the CDR3 DNA is all that survives: 42 bases in frame from base 1. V was cut back by 6 bases and J by 11 bases, leaving a gap of 21 bases between them. CDR1 and CDR2, looked up from the germline V gene, are SGHTS and YDEGEE.

Libraries were prepared through the immunoSEQ multiplex PCR assay. For the multiplex PCR, a mixture combining 60 forward primers for TCR Vbeta segments and 13 reverse primers for TCR Jbeta segments was used. The CDR3 region of rearranged TCR beta genes was amplified from genomic DNA with a multiplex PCR assay. On the Illumina HiSeq System, the amplified TCR beta libraries were sequenced as 87-base-pair reads. The original pipeline was this. In a later analysis, approximately 74 million unique TCR beta chains were counted across the approximately 640 repertoires, and approximately 11 million of these chains were shared by at least two donors. Raw reads were error-corrected and collapsed into unique sequences with a nearest-neighbor algorithm that merged closely related sequences to remove PCR and sequencing errors. To assign V, D and J gene segments, CDR3 sequences were aligned to IMGT reference sequences. For a sequence to be retained, at least a six-nucleotide match to both a V gene segment and a J gene segment was required. A rearrangement counted as productive if the CDR3 had no stop codons and remained in frame with V and J, and every other rearrangement counted as non-productive. CDR3 was defined by IMGT convention, running from the second conserved V-encoded cysteine to the conserved J-encoded phenylalanine. The earlier analysis of 550 to 650 of the donors excluded any sequence lacking an unambiguous match to a single V gene segment. In an earlier analysis of around 590 of the donors, a V segment was called functional when productive rearrangements were above 56.7%, and segregating when the standard deviation between donors exceeded 5%. A statistical classification framework was built to diagnose cytomegalovirus status from the catalog of TCR beta chain sequences. In a later analysis, TCR nucleotide sequences were compared against IMGT/GENE-DB human TR gene sequences so that V and J genes could be assigned. In a later analysis, CDR3 sequences and most-parsimonious VDJ recombination scenarios were assigned using the TCRdist pipeline. In a later analysis, each TCR beta chain was defined by its CDR3 amino acid sequence together with its V-gene family, and reads lacking a unique V-gene family were excluded. As a way to deal with suspected cross-contamination and a sequencing artifact, a later analysis dropped more than 500 nucleotide sequences that were highly shared and had low generation probability. In a later analysis, a clonal expansion index was calculated for each public chain from normalized within-repertoire ranks of inferred template counts. A later analysis computed generation probabilities with a VDJ recombination model fitted to out-of-frame rearrangements, and checked the results against IGoR. In a later analysis, hypergeometric tests were used to score TCR-TCR, TCR-HLA and TCR-CMV co-occurrence, with a repertoire-size bias correction applied to TCR pairs. To estimate false discovery rates, a later analysis permuted the HLA or CMV assignments 20 times. In a later analysis, co-occurring TCRs were grouped using DBSCAN, with TCRdist sequence similarity added in when clustering inside HLA-allele-positive subsets. Repertoires with fewer than 30,000 or more than 120,000 public chains were left out of co-occurrence clustering, as were about 5 repertoires with anomalous nucleotide sharing. TCRdb holds this immuneACCESS table with in-frame rearrangements only. Some clones are missing; in checked studies, unresolved V genes explain under half, and the rest has no known cause. The DNA was the basis for D and trimming; V, J and clone size are from that table. The sample includes 100,000 to 150,000 clones, with roughly three quarters observed a single time. The top ten clonotypes cover 1.5% of the sample.

This record belongs to a study of cytomegalovirus exposure and HLA in healthy donors (dated by TCRdb to 2017 to 2019). For context, the study as a whole: An earlier analysis of more than 550 of the donors reported approximately 260 Gb of sequence data and around 110 million unique TCR beta sequences obtained from some 200 million T cells. An early release that covered fewer than 800 HLA-typed donors contained around 300 gigabases of sequencing data and around 85 million unique TCR sequences. The genetic ancestry cluster associated with self-reported Caucasian donors included over 80% of the approximately 430 genotyped donors. The aim of the study was to test whether cataloging public T cell receptors could identify signatures of past pathogen exposure. The study profiled the T cell repertoires of more than 500 subjects by immunosequencing and related them to cytomegalovirus serostatus. Besides the first cohort of 500 to 700 subjects, a separate validation cohort made up of roughly 120 different subjects was used. To predict cytomegalovirus infection status, the study combined high-throughput TCR immunosequencing, statistical association of individual TCRs with disease status, and machine learning. In a later analysis, previously published TCR beta repertoires from more than 500 donors were re-analyzed and high-resolution HLA genotyping was added so that TCR occurrence patterns could be studied. Rather than drawing on any new phenotypic data, the later analysis identified candidate immune exposures from TCR beta sequences and the way those sequences occurred across donors. To decide whether each TCR beta V gene segment behaved as functional or pseudogenic, an earlier analysis of 587 of the donors relied on high-throughput TCR beta sequencing. Alongside the repertoire data, information on donor age, sex, ethnicity and CMV serostatus was compiled. In a later genetic analysis, genome-wide SNP genotypes for about three fifths of the 666 donors were used, and that subset was treated as a discovery cohort. All discovery cohort repertoires had been generated using a single sequencing platform. Class I and class II HLA loci were covered by the typing at four-digit resolution. The number of typed donors differed by locus: about 620-630 for A, B, C, DRB1 and DQB1; 522 for DQA1; approximately 600 for DPA1; and about 450 for DPB1. Five DR-DQ haplotypes were handled as single units for association and clustering, since linkage in the cohort was strong. Across 300 to 500 genotyped donors of the cohort, an average of roughly 250,000 unique TCR beta nucleotide sequences per donor were sequenced, and roughly 20% of those sequences were non-productive. Broad study findings and their caveats: According to a later analysis, most CMV-associated TCR beta chains appeared to be HLA-restricted, and the HLA associations seemed to be driven largely by CMV exposure. Sequencing depth was assumed to be roughly uniform across donors in the presence/absence analyses, though that assumption may not hold. In vitro tests confirmed that a few of the cytomegalovirus-associated TCR beta chains recognize cytomegalovirus antigens. This cohort had only TCR beta chains sequenced, and the lack of alpha or paired-chain data limited which features could be detected. A later analysis found that TCR association rates varied across HLA loci, with DRB1 alleles showing the most associated TCRs and HLA-C alleles the fewest. A group of highly shared sequence variants was considered likely to be a technical artifact of the sequencing pipeline. Across donors, most TCR sequences were observed very rarely, whereas some public TCRs were present in many individuals. Some IMGT-functional V segments, including TRBV6-2 and TRBV6-3, could not be told apart with the 87-base-pair reads, so those segments were excluded. Broadly in line with IMGT annotations, most TCR beta V segments showed up in productive rearrangements about 87% or about 30% of the time in an earlier analysis of approximately 600 of the donors. An association between a missense DCLRE1C variant and V-gene and J-gene trimming of TCR beta chains was found in a later genetic analysis and replicated in an independent cohort. A further reported finding was that TCR beta sequences accurately predicted the HLA-A and HLA-B alleles for most subjects in the first cohort. The only immune exposure information available for the cohort was CMV serostatus. The authors suggested that the approach could potentially be extended to other disease states and immunological phenotypes. Because counts were too low, around 18 rarely observed V segments, including chromosome 9 orphons, were left out of the earlier analysis of 500 to 750 of the donors. In the study, approximately 160 TCR beta chains were listed as associated with cytomegalovirus. Because some donors lacked HLA typing at each locus, the association tests relied only on the typed subset. In a later analysis, HLA-associated TCR beta chains showed more clonal expansion and lower generation probabilities than non-associated chains that were equally common. According to a later genetic analysis, donors in an Asian-associated ancestry cluster had fewer N-insertions in productive TCRs than the approximately 610-donor mean. The classifier was reported to diagnose cytomegalovirus status with high specificity and sensitivity in both the original and validation cohorts. Correlated functional status among segregating V segments might be attributable to linkage disequilibrium, but an unknown experimental factor could not be ruled out. Several of the top co-occurrence clusters appeared to be linked to parvovirus B19, influenza, CMV and Epstein-Barr virus, according to a later analysis. When HLA alleles, especially DR and DQ, strongly co-occurred, TCR associations were difficult to assign to individual alleles. In a later analysis, about 16,000 TCR beta sequences were associated with specific HLA alleles at a false discovery rate of 0.05.

The sample taken for sequencing was PBMCs. The receptor was isolated from a young woman in good health and CMV-seronegative. The sequence is built from TRBV5-8 and TRBJ1-5; a confident D gene designation cannot be given. The DNA sequence reads TGTGCCAGCACCAAGCTCCGGTTGGTCGGGACCCAGCATTTT. The translation is CASTKLRLVGTQHF.